The entry below describes one T cell receptor beta chain. The antigen remains unidentified. It may be a read error: a sequence one base away is much more abundant. These data are taken from a study of T cells in Graves' hyperthyroidism and ophthalmopathy. Study-level background: Peripheral blood was acquired at first diagnosis, ahead of any therapy whatsoever.

Regarding the study as a whole: Classification by a 13 V-J model distinguished ophthalmopathy from stable hyperthyroidism. Ophthalmopathy prediction by the model preceded onset by a median roughly 6 months.

It was RNA transcripts that yielded the amplified TCR beta CDR3 regions. Primed by the HTBI set, a first-round RT-PCR was run on the TCR CDR3. One entry per CDR3 protein results from TCRdb running MiXCR on the multiplex PCR reads. The sample yields 450,000 to 500,000 distinct CDR3 sequences, 22% seen once. Germline V lookup: CDR1 SNHLY, CDR2 FYNNEI. The CDR3 totals 13 residues. Sequencing was done on a sample of blood. This chain links TRBV2 with TRBJ2-1; no firm D call. The receptor was isolated from a woman in her 70s with Graves' ophthalmopathy. In DNA, the CDR3 is TGTGCCAGCGGCCCCGTCGGGTACAATGAGCAGCTCTTC. As protein: CASGPVGYNEQLF.